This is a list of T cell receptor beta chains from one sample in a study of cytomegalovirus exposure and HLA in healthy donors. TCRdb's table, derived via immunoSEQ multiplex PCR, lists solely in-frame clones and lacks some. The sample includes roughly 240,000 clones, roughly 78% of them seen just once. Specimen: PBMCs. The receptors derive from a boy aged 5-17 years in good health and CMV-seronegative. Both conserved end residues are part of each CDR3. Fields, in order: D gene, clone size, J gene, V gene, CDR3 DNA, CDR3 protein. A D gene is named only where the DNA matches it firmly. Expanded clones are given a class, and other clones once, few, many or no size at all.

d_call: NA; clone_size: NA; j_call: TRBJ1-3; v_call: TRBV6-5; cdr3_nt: TGTGCCAGCAGTCCTTACTCTGGAAACACCATATATTTT; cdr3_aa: CASSPYSGNTIYF
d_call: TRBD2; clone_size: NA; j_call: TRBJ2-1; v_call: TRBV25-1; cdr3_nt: TGTGCCGGACGGGCTAGCGGGGGGCGGAATGAGCAGTTCTTC; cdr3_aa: CAGRASGGRNEQFF
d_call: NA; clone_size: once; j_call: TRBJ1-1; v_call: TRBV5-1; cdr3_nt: TGCTCCAGCAGCTTGCAGGGGACGAACACTGAAGCTTTCTTT; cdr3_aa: CSSSLQGTNTEAFF
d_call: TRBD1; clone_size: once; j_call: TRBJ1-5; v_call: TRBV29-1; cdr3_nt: TGCAGCGTACCACCTCGTAAGGGGGCCAGCAATCAGCCCCAGCATTTT; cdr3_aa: CSVPPRKGASNQPQHF
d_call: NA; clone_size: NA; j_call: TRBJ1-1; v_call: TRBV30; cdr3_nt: TGTGCCTGGAGACATACCGGACAGTCGAACACTGAAGCTTTCTTT; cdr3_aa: CAWRHTGQSNTEAFF
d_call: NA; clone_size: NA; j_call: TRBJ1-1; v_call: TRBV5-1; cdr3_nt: TGCGCCAGCAGCTTAGGGGGGGTGCGGGGTGAAGCTTTCTTT; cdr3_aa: CASSLGGVRGEAFF
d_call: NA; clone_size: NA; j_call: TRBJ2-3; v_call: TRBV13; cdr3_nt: TGTGCCAGCAGCTCCGTTGGCGATACGCAGTATTTT; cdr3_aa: CASSSVGDTQYF
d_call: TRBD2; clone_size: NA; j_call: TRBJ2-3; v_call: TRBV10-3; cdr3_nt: TGTGCCATCAGTGAGTCGATTCTAGCGGGAGGGAAGGACACAGATACGCAGTATTTT; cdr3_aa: CAISESILAGGKDTDTQYF
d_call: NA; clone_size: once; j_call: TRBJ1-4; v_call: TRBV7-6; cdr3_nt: TGTGCCAGTCGCCGGGGGGGAAAACTGTTTTTT; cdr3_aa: CASRRGGKLFF
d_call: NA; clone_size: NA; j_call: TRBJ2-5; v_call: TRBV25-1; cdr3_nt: TGTGCCAGCAGAAGACAGGCCACCGGGGAGCAGTACTTC; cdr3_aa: CASRRQATGEQYF
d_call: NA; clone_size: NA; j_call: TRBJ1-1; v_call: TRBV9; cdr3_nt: TGTGCCAGCAGCGTAGCTTGGGGGCTGGGCACTGAAGCTTTCTTT; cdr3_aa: CASSVAWGLGTEAFF
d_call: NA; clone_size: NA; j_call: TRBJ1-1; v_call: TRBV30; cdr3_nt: TGTGCCTGGAGTGCGATCAGGAACACTGAAGCTTTCTTT; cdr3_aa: CAWSAIRNTEAFF
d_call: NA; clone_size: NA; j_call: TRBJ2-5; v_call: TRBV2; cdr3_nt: TGTGCCAGCAGTGAAAGGGGGGAGACCCAGTACTTC; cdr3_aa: CASSERGETQYF
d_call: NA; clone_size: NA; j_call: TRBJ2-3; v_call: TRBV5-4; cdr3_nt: TGTGCCAGCAGCTTTGACGGGACTAGCACAGATACGCAGTATTTT; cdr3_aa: CASSFDGTSTDTQYF
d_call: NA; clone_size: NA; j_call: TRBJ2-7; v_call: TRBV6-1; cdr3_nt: TGTGCCAGCAGTGAAGCTCCCGGGAGTGCGCACGAGCAGTACTTC; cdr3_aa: CASSEAPGSAHEQYF
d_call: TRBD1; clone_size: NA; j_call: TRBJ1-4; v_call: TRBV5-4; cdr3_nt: TGTGCCAGCAGCCACGGGACAGTTAATGAAAAACTGTTTTTT; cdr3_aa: CASSHGTVNEKLFF
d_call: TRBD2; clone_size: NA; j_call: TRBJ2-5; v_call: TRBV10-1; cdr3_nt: TGCGCCAGCAGCGGGACTAGCGGCCAAGAGACCCAGTACTTC; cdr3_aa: CASSGTSGQETQYF
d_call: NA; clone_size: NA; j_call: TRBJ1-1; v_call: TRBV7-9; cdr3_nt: TGTGCCAGCGGGAAAGGGGTTGTAGGCACTGAAGCTTTCTTT; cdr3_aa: CASGKGVVGTEAFF
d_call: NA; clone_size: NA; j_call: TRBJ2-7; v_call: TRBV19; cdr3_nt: TGTGCCAGTAGTAAGGGGCCTATTACCTACGAGCAGTACTTC; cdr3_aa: CASSKGPITYEQYF
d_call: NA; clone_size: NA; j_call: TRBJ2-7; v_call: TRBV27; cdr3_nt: TGTGCCAGCAGTTTAGGGCCAGGGCTGGAGCAGTACTTC; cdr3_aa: CASSLGPGLEQYF
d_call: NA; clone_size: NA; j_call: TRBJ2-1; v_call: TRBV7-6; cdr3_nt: TGTGCCAGCAGCTTAGACCTAAATGAGCAGTTCTTC; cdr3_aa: CASSLDLNEQFF
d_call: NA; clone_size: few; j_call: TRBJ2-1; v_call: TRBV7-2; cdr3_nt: TGTGCCAGCACCGCGCTGAGCTCCTACAATGAGCAGTTCTTC; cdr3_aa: CASTALSSYNEQFF
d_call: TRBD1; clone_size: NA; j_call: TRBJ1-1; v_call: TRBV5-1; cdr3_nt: TGCGCCAGCAGCCTTCGACAGGGAGAAACTGAAGCTTTCTTT; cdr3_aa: CASSLRQGETEAFF
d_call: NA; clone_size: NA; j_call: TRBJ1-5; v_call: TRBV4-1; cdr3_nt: TGCGCCAGCAGCCAAGGAGGAACTAGCAATCAGCCCCAGCATTTT; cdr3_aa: CASSQGGTSNQPQHF
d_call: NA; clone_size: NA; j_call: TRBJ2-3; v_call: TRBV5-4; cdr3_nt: TGTGCCAGCAGCTTGGGGAGGAGGACGGCCACAGATACGCAGTATTTT; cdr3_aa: CASSLGRRTATDTQYF
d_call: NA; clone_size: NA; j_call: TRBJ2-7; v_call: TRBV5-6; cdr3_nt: TGTGCCAGCAGCTGGAGCGGCCTACTCTACGAGCAGTACTTC; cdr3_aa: CASSWSGLLYEQYF
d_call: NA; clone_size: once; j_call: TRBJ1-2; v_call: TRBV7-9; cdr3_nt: TGTGCCAGCAGCCCCGACACCTATGGCTACACCTTC; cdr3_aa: CASSPDTYGYTF
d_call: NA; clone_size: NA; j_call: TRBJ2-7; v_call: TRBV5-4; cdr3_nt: TGTGCCAGCAGCCAAGATTGGGGCGGATTCTACGAGCAGTACTTC; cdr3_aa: CASSQDWGGFYEQYF
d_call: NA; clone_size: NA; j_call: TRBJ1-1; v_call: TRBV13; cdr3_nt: TGTGCCAGCAGCTTAGCAGGGGTACCTGAAGCTTTCTTT; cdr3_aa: CASSLAGVPEAFF
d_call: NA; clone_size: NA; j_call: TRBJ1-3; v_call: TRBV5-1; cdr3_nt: TGCGCCAGCAGCTTGGGAGTCTTACGCTCTGGAAACACCATATATTTT; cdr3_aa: CASSLGVLRSGNTIYF
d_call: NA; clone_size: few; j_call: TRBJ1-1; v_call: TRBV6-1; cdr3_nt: TGTGCCAGCAGTGAAGCCCGGGGCACTGAAGCTTTCTTT; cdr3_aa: CASSEARGTEAFF
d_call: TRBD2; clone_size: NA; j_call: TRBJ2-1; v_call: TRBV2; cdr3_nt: TGTGCCAGCAGTGGGGGCGAGCGGGGGGGCCGTGAGCAGTTCTTC; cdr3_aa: CASSGGERGGREQFF
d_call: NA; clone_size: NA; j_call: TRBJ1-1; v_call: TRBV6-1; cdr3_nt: TGTGCCAGCAGTGAAGCCTCCCCGAACACTGAAGCTTTCTTT; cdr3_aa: CASSEASPNTEAFF
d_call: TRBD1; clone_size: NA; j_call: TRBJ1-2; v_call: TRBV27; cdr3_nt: TGTGCCAGCTATTCAGGGGGCGCGCGGGGCTACACCTTC; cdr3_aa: CASYSGGARGYTF
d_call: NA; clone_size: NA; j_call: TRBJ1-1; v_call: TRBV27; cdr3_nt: TGTGCCAGCAGTTTAGACTCCTTGGGTGAAGCTTTCTTT; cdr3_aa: CASSLDSLGEAFF
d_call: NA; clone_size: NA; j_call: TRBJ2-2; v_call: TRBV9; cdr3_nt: TGTGCCAGCAGCGAGCGGTCCACCAACACCGGGGAGCTGTTTTTT; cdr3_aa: CASSERSTNTGELFF
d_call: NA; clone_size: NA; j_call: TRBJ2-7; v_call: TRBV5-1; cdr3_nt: TGCGCCAGCAGCTCCACCCCAGCGGGCAATACCTACGAGCAGTACTTC; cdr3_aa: CASSSTPAGNTYEQYF
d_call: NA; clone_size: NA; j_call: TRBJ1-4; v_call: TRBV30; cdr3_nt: TGTGCCTGGAACAGGGTATTCAGTGAAAAACTGTTTTTT; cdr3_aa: CAWNRVFSEKLFF
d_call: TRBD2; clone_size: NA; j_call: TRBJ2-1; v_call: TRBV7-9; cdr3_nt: TGTGCCAGCAGCGCCACTAGCGCCGAGCAGTTCTTC; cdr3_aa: CASSATSAEQFF
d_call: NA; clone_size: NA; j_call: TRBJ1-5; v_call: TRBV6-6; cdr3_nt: TGTGCCAGCAGTAGTACGGCGGGACAGCCCCAGCATTTT; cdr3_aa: CASSSTAGQPQHF
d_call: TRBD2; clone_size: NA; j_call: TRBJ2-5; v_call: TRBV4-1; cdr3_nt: TGCGCCAGCAGCCAAGATAGGGAAGCTAGCGGGGGGGGCCAAGAGACCCAGTACTTC; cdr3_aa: CASSQDREASGGGQETQYF
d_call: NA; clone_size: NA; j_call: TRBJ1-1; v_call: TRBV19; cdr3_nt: TGTGCCAGTAGTATGACAGGGAACACTGAAGCTTTCTTT; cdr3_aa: CASSMTGNTEAFF
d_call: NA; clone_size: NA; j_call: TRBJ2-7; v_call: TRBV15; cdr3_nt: TGTGCCACCAGCAGAGGTCGGCGGCTCGAGCAGTACTTC; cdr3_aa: CATSRGRRLEQYF
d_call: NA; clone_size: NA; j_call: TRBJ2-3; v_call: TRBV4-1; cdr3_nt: TGCGCCAGCAGCCAAGTCCTAATGACAGATACGCAGTATTTT; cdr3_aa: CASSQVLMTDTQYF